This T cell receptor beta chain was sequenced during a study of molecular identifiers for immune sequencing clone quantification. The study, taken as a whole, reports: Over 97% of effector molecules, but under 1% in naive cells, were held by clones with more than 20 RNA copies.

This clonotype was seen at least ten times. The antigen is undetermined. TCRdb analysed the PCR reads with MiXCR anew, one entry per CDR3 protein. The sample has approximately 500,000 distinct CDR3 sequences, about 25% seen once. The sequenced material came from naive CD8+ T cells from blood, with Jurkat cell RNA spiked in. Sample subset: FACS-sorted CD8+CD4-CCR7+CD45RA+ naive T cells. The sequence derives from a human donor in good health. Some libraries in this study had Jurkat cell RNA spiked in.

CDR3 amino acids: CASSLGDPRSHEQYF. CDR3 sequence (DNA): TGTGCCAGCAGCCTTGGGGACCCCAGATCCCACGAGCAGTACTTC. V usage is TRBV12-3 or TRBV12-4 and J usage is TRBJ2-7; D tentatively fits TRBD1 or TRBD2 (5 bases each). CDR3 length equals 15 residues. Trimming took off 6 bases at V and 5 bases at J, with 20 bases between the two ends.